A selection of T cell receptor beta chains follows, all from one sample in a study of T cell responses to AZD1222 COVID-19 vaccine. Clones were read by immunoSEQ multiplex PCR, and TCRdb kept only the in-frame ones, dropping some. Of 190,000 or so clones listed, more than 75% are singletons. Sequenced material: peripheral blood, taken 28 days after the second AZD1222 dose. Source of these receptors: an adult who received the AZD1222 COVID-19 vaccine. Both conserved end residues are part of each CDR3. D genes are given only for firm matches. Clone size is stated in some rows and not others, as once, few, many or a class when expanded.

cdr3_nt: TGTGCCAGCAGTTGGGTCAATGAGCAGTTCTTC
cdr3_aa: CASSWVNEQFF
d_call: .
j_call: TRBJ2-1
clone_size: .
v_call: TRBV12-3/TRBV12-4
cdr3_length: 11

cdr3_nt: TGTGCCAGTAGTGTCGACAGGGGGGCCTACGAGCAGTACTTC
cdr3_aa: CASSVDRGAYEQYF
d_call: TRBD1
j_call: TRBJ2-7
clone_size: .
v_call: TRBV19
cdr3_length: 14

cdr3_nt: TGTGCCAGCAGCTCTTTTAGCGTGGGTGAGCAGTTCTTC
cdr3_aa: CASSSFSVGEQFF
d_call: .
j_call: TRBJ2-1
clone_size: .
v_call: TRBV11-2
cdr3_length: 13

cdr3_nt: TGTGCCAGCAGCGTAGTAGAGGTAATGAACACTGAAGCTTTCTTT
cdr3_aa: CASSVVEVMNTEAFF
d_call: .
j_call: TRBJ1-1
clone_size: .
v_call: TRBV9
cdr3_length: 15

cdr3_nt: TGTGCCAGCAGCTTATTCCTAGCGGGAGGCCTCTTTTCCTACGAGCAGTACTTC
cdr3_aa: CASSLFLAGGLFSYEQYF
d_call: TRBD2
j_call: TRBJ2-7
clone_size: .
v_call: TRBV7-2
cdr3_length: 18

cdr3_nt: TGTGCCAGCAGTGAGGCAAGTACAACCTACGAGCAGTACTTC
cdr3_aa: CASSEASTTYEQYF
d_call: .
j_call: TRBJ2-7
clone_size: .
v_call: TRBV6-1
cdr3_length: 14

cdr3_nt: TGTGCCAGCAGCTTAGATGGACAGAGCTCCTATAATTCACCCCTCCACTTT
cdr3_aa: CASSLDGQSSYNSPLHF
d_call: .
j_call: TRBJ1-6
clone_size: .
v_call: TRBV7-9
cdr3_length: 17

cdr3_nt: TGTGCCAGCCTTTCTCCGGGACGGGAACGAAAATACGAGCAGTACTTC
cdr3_aa: CASLSPGRERKYEQYF
d_call: .
j_call: TRBJ2-7
clone_size: .
v_call: TRBV28
cdr3_length: 16

cdr3_nt: TGTGCCAGCAGCCCCGGGGTGGTGAGTGGCTACACCTTC
cdr3_aa: CASSPGVVSGYTF
d_call: .
j_call: TRBJ1-2
clone_size: .
v_call: TRBV27
cdr3_length: 13

cdr3_nt: TGTGCCAGCAGCTATACTAGCGAGCAAGAGACCCAGTACTTC
cdr3_aa: CASSYTSEQETQYF
d_call: TRBD2
j_call: TRBJ2-5
clone_size: few
v_call: TRBV7-9
cdr3_length: 14

cdr3_nt: TGTGCCAGCAGCGGGACCCGACAAGAGACCCAGTACTTC
cdr3_aa: CASSGTRQETQYF
d_call: .
j_call: TRBJ2-5
clone_size: .
v_call: TRBV21-1
cdr3_length: 13

cdr3_nt: TGCGCCAGCAGCTCCGGGACTAGCGGAGGGACTAGCACAGATACGCAGTATTTT
cdr3_aa: CASSSGTSGGTSTDTQYF
d_call: TRBD2
j_call: TRBJ2-3
clone_size: .
v_call: TRBV5-1
cdr3_length: 18

cdr3_nt: TGCAGCGTTCAGGGGGGGTGGCGTTCTGGGGCCAACGTCCTGACTTTC
cdr3_aa: CSVQGGWRSGANVLTF
d_call: .
j_call: TRBJ2-6
clone_size: .
v_call: TRBV29-1
cdr3_length: 16

cdr3_nt: TGTGCCAGCAGTTTACGGCACTCAAGGAGGGGGAACTATGGCTACACCTTC
cdr3_aa: CASSLRHSRRGNYGYTF
d_call: .
j_call: TRBJ1-2
clone_size: .
v_call: TRBV28
cdr3_length: 17

cdr3_nt: TGTGCCAGCAGCTCGGGACTGGATGGGGATACGCAGTATTTT
cdr3_aa: CASSSGLDGDTQYF
d_call: .
j_call: TRBJ2-3
clone_size: once
v_call: TRBV7-3
cdr3_length: 14

cdr3_nt: TGCGCCAGCAGCCAAGGGGGACAGGGGTATGAGCAGTACTTC
cdr3_aa: CASSQGGQGYEQYF
d_call: TRBD1
j_call: TRBJ2-7
clone_size: .
v_call: TRBV4-3
cdr3_length: 14

cdr3_nt: TGTGCCAGCAGCGTAGTTTCGAGCTCCTACAATGAGCAGTTCTTC
cdr3_aa: CASSVVSSSYNEQFF
d_call: .
j_call: TRBJ2-1
clone_size: .
v_call: TRBV9
cdr3_length: 15

cdr3_nt: TGTGCCAGCTCTCCCCCTCGGGGAGGGAATGAGCAGTTCTTC
cdr3_aa: CASSPPRGGNEQFF
d_call: TRBD2
j_call: TRBJ2-1
clone_size: once
v_call: TRBV18
cdr3_length: 14

cdr3_nt: TGTGCCAGCAGCCAAGATAAGCTAGCGGGAGCACAGGGCTCCTACGAGCAGTACTTC
cdr3_aa: CASSQDKLAGAQGSYEQYF
d_call: TRBD2
j_call: TRBJ2-7
clone_size: .
v_call: TRBV3-1/TRBV3-2
cdr3_length: 19

cdr3_nt: TGTGCCAGCAGCACTCGGGGGGGCGAGACCGGGGAGCTGTTTTTT
cdr3_aa: CASSTRGGETGELFF
d_call: TRBD2
j_call: TRBJ2-2
clone_size: .
v_call: TRBV9
cdr3_length: 15

cdr3_nt: TGTGCCAGCAGCTTTATTCGGGGGGCCCTCTCCTACAATGAGCAGTTCTTC
cdr3_aa: CASSFIRGALSYNEQFF
d_call: .
j_call: TRBJ2-1
clone_size: .
v_call: TRBV5-6
cdr3_length: 17

cdr3_nt: TGTGCCAGCAGCGCGGATCTTAATCAGCCCCAGCATTTT
cdr3_aa: CASSADLNQPQHF
d_call: .
j_call: TRBJ1-5
clone_size: once
v_call: TRBV9
cdr3_length: 13

cdr3_nt: TGCGCCAGCAGCTCGGGACTAGCGGGAAACACCGGGGAGCTGTTTTTT
cdr3_aa: CASSSGLAGNTGELFF
d_call: TRBD2
j_call: TRBJ2-2
clone_size: .
v_call: TRBV5-1
cdr3_length: 16

cdr3_nt: TGCGCCAGCAGCTTGGATTACACATATAATGAAAAACTGTTTTTT
cdr3_aa: CASSLDYTYNEKLFF
d_call: .
j_call: TRBJ1-4
clone_size: .
v_call: TRBV5-1
cdr3_length: 15

cdr3_nt: TGCGCCAGCAGCCAGGGACCAGGGGCCCAGTTGCGGAATGAGCAGTTCTTC
cdr3_aa: CASSQGPGAQLRNEQFF
d_call: .
j_call: TRBJ2-1
clone_size: .
v_call: TRBV4-3
cdr3_length: 17

cdr3_nt: TGCGCCAGCAGCTTGGGGACTAGATTCCCCCCTGGGGAGCTGTTTTTT
cdr3_aa: CASSLGTRFPPGELFF
d_call: TRBD2
j_call: TRBJ2-2
clone_size: .
v_call: TRBV5-1
cdr3_length: 16

cdr3_nt: TGTGCCTGGGCCCAGGGGACGAGGCAAGAGACCCAGTACTTC
cdr3_aa: CAWAQGTRQETQYF
d_call: .
j_call: TRBJ2-5
clone_size: once
v_call: TRBV30
cdr3_length: 14

cdr3_nt: TGTGCCAGCAGCTTTAGCGGGAGATTGGGAGATACGCAGTATTTT
cdr3_aa: CASSFSGRLGDTQYF
d_call: TRBD2
j_call: TRBJ2-3
clone_size: .
v_call: TRBV5-4
cdr3_length: 15

cdr3_nt: TGTGCCAGGATCGACAGGGGGTCTCAAGAGACCCAGTACTTC
cdr3_aa: CARIDRGSQETQYF
d_call: TRBD1
j_call: TRBJ2-5
clone_size: .
v_call: TRBV6-4
cdr3_length: 14

cdr3_nt: TGTGCCAGCAGCTGGAGGGATGGGGGACAAGAGACCCAGTACTTC
cdr3_aa: CASSWRDGGQETQYF
d_call: .
j_call: TRBJ2-5
clone_size: .
v_call: TRBV2
cdr3_length: 15

cdr3_nt: TGTGCCAGCAGTTTCAACAGACCAAATGAGCAGTTCTTC
cdr3_aa: CASSFNRPNEQFF
d_call: .
j_call: TRBJ2-1
clone_size: once
v_call: TRBV12-3/TRBV12-4
cdr3_length: 13

cdr3_nt: TGTGCCAGTCGGGTCTATTCCTACGAGCAGTACTTC
cdr3_aa: CASRVYSYEQYF
d_call: .
j_call: TRBJ2-7
clone_size: many
v_call: TRBV2
cdr3_length: 12

cdr3_nt: TGCGCCAGCAGCGAATCAGATACGCAGTATTTT
cdr3_aa: CASSESDTQYF
d_call: .
j_call: TRBJ2-3
clone_size: .
v_call: TRBV5-1
cdr3_length: 11

cdr3_nt: TGTGCCAGCAGCCAAGCTGGGAATATGAACACTGAAGCTTTCTTT
cdr3_aa: CASSQAGNMNTEAFF
d_call: .
j_call: TRBJ1-1
clone_size: .
v_call: TRBV3-1/TRBV3-2
cdr3_length: 15

cdr3_nt: TGTGCCAGCAGCCTACTAGGGGAGCTGTTTTTT
cdr3_aa: CASSLLGELFF
d_call: .
j_call: TRBJ2-2
clone_size: few
v_call: TRBV6-5
cdr3_length: 11

cdr3_nt: TGTGCCAGCAGCCAAGATAGGGGTGGCACCTACAATGAGCAGTTCTTC
cdr3_aa: CASSQDRGGTYNEQFF
d_call: .
j_call: TRBJ2-1
clone_size: .
v_call: TRBV4-2
cdr3_length: 16

cdr3_nt: TGTGCCAGCAGCGAAAGGGCGCATAGGGCTAACACCGGGGAGCTGTTTTTT
cdr3_aa: CASSERAHRANTGELFF
d_call: .
j_call: TRBJ2-2
clone_size: .
v_call: TRBV21-1
cdr3_length: 17

cdr3_nt: TGTGCCAGCTCACCCCAAACCGGGTTGAACTCCTACGAGCAGTACTTC
cdr3_aa: CASSPQTGLNSYEQYF
d_call: .
j_call: TRBJ2-7
clone_size: .
v_call: TRBV18
cdr3_length: 16

cdr3_nt: TGTGCCAGCAGCCTGGAGAGGGCAACTAATGAAAAACTGTTTTTT
cdr3_aa: CASSLERATNEKLFF
d_call: .
j_call: TRBJ1-4
clone_size: .
v_call: TRBV6-5
cdr3_length: 15

cdr3_nt: TGCGCCAGCAGCTCGGGACGGACAACTAATGAAAAACTGTTTTTT
cdr3_aa: CASSSGRTTNEKLFF
d_call: .
j_call: TRBJ1-4
clone_size: once
v_call: TRBV5-1
cdr3_length: 15

cdr3_nt: TGTGCCTGGAGTGTTCCGACTAGGCCCTTATACGAGCAGTACTTC
cdr3_aa: CAWSVPTRPLYEQYF
d_call: .
j_call: TRBJ2-7
clone_size: .
v_call: TRBV30
cdr3_length: 15

cdr3_nt: TGTGCCAGCAGCTTAAGGGGGACAGGGGGCGGGGATACGCAGTATTTT
cdr3_aa: CASSLRGTGGGDTQYF
d_call: TRBD1
j_call: TRBJ2-3
clone_size: .
v_call: TRBV7-2
cdr3_length: 16

cdr3_nt: TGTGCCAGCAGCCCAGCAGTGAACACTGAAGCTTTCTTT
cdr3_aa: CASSPAVNTEAFF
d_call: .
j_call: TRBJ1-1
clone_size: once
v_call: TRBV11-3
cdr3_length: 13

cdr3_nt: TGTGCCAGCAGTCCAACTAGCGGAAATTACAATGAGCAGTTCTTC
cdr3_aa: CASSPTSGNYNEQFF
d_call: TRBD2
j_call: TRBJ2-1
clone_size: .
v_call: TRBV6-5
cdr3_length: 15

cdr3_nt: TGTGCCAGCAAGCCCACCCGGGAATTTTTTAGGGAGCTGTTTTTT
cdr3_aa: CASKPTREFFRELFF
d_call: .
j_call: TRBJ2-2
clone_size: .
v_call: TRBV27
cdr3_length: 15

cdr3_nt: TGTGCCAGCAGCGAGAATATTGGACGTTTCAGTGAAGCTTTCTTT
cdr3_aa: CASSENIGRFSEAFF
d_call: .
j_call: TRBJ1-1
clone_size: .
v_call: TRBV6-2/TRBV6-3
cdr3_length: 15

cdr3_nt: TGTGCCAGCAGCTACTTAGGTAGGGCCCTTGGCGAGCAGTACTTC
cdr3_aa: CASSYLGRALGEQYF
d_call: .
j_call: TRBJ2-7
clone_size: .
v_call: TRBV5-6
cdr3_length: 15

cdr3_nt: TGTGCCAGCAGCCTAGCCGGACAGCGTGTATCCTACGAGCAGTACTTC
cdr3_aa: CASSLAGQRVSYEQYF
d_call: .
j_call: TRBJ2-7
clone_size: .
v_call: TRBV7-2
cdr3_length: 16

cdr3_nt: TGTGCCAGCAGCTTAGGCACAGGGGGCTACACCTTC
cdr3_aa: CASSLGTGGYTF
d_call: .
j_call: TRBJ1-2
clone_size: once
v_call: TRBV7-2
cdr3_length: 12

cdr3_nt: TGTGCCAGCAGTCTTATGGTGACTAGCGGTTACAATGAGCAGTTCTTC
cdr3_aa: CASSLMVTSGYNEQFF
d_call: TRBD2
j_call: TRBJ2-1
clone_size: .
v_call: TRBV7-2
cdr3_length: 16

cdr3_nt: TGTGCCAGCAGCTCCACTAACCCGGGACAGGGGTATAATAATGAAAAACTGTTTTTT
cdr3_aa: CASSSTNPGQGYNNEKLFF
d_call: TRBD1
j_call: TRBJ1-4
clone_size: .
v_call: TRBV7-9
cdr3_length: 19

cdr3_nt: TGCGCCAGCAGCCAAGAACAGGGTAGCAACTATGGCTACACCTTC
cdr3_aa: CASSQEQGSNYGYTF
d_call: .
j_call: TRBJ1-2
clone_size: .
v_call: TRBV4-3
cdr3_length: 15

cdr3_nt: TGTGCCAGCAGCTTAGACACGTCCTACGAGCAGTACTTC
cdr3_aa: CASSLDTSYEQYF
d_call: .
j_call: TRBJ2-7
clone_size: few
v_call: TRBV7-9
cdr3_length: 13

cdr3_nt: TGTGCCAGCAGTGCCTCTCGGAGGGGGGGCTACAATGAGCAGTTCTTC
cdr3_aa: CASSASRRGGYNEQFF
d_call: .
j_call: TRBJ2-1
clone_size: few
v_call: TRBV6-2/TRBV6-3
cdr3_length: 16

cdr3_nt: TGTGCCACCAGCAGCGGGACAGGGGGCGCCGGCACAGATACGCAGTATTTT
cdr3_aa: CATSSGTGGAGTDTQYF
d_call: TRBD1
j_call: TRBJ2-3
clone_size: .
v_call: TRBV15
cdr3_length: 17

cdr3_nt: TGTGCCAGCAGTGGGTCGGGAGTGGCAGATACGCAGTATTTT
cdr3_aa: CASSGSGVADTQYF
d_call: .
j_call: TRBJ2-3
clone_size: .
v_call: TRBV2
cdr3_length: 14

cdr3_nt: TGTGCCAGCAGCGCCCCCTGGGGGCTCGGGACAGATACGCAGTATTTT
cdr3_aa: CASSAPWGLGTDTQYF
d_call: .
j_call: TRBJ2-3
clone_size: .
v_call: TRBV7-2
cdr3_length: 16

cdr3_nt: TGTGCCACCAGCAGAGGAGGGACAGGGGGTAACACCGGGGAGCTGTTTTTT
cdr3_aa: CATSRGGTGGNTGELFF
d_call: TRBD1
j_call: TRBJ2-2
clone_size: .
v_call: TRBV15
cdr3_length: 17

cdr3_nt: TGTGCCAGCAGGCCGCGGGGGGCCGATGAGCAGTTCTTC
cdr3_aa: CASRPRGADEQFF
d_call: TRBD2
j_call: TRBJ2-1
clone_size: .
v_call: TRBV2
cdr3_length: 13